This T cell receptor beta chain comes out of a study of graft-versus-host responses after intestinal transplantation. Study-wide background: Recipients underwent multivisceral, liver-intestinal, or isolated intestinal transplants. Recipients were all induced with anti-thymocyte globulin, then given tacrolimus and steroids for about three years. Notes on the study in general: Early declines in HvG clones that occurred post-transplant were associated with peak circulating GvH clone levels. Investigators detected GvH clones in recipient marrow, with some emerging earlier in ileum or blood.

TCRdb's table, derived via immunoSEQ multiplex PCR, lists solely in-frame clones and lacks some. The sample carries tens of thousands of clones, about nine tenths recorded once. Worth noting for this clone: The antigen is not known.

Germline loops: CDR1 SGHTA, CDR2 FQGNSA. The CDR3 runs 14 residues. V was pared by 0 bases and J by 6 bases, with 3 bases of the junction left unmatched. The chain couples TRBV7-2 to TRBJ1-2; TRBD1 agrees at 8 bases. The sequencing here drew on unstimulated CD4+ T cells sorted from spleen or lymph node cells, taken before intestinal transplant. The sequence was obtained from a human donor who received an intestinal transplant. In DNA, the CDR3 is TGTGCCAGCAGCTTAGCGGACAGGGCGGATGGCTACACCTTC. Translated: CASSLADRADGYTF.